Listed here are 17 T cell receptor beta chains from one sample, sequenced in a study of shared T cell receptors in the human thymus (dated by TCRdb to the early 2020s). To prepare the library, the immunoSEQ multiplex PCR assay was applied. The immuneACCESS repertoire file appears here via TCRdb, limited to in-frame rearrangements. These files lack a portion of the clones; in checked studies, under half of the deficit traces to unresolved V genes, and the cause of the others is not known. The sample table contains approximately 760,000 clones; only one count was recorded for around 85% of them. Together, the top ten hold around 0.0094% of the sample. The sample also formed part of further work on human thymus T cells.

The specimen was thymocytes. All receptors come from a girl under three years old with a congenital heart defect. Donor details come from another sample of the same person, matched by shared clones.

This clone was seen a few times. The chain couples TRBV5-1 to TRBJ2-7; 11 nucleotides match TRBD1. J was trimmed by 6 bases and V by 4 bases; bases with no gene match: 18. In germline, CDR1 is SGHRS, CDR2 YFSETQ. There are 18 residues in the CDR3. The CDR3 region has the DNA TGCGCCAGCAGCCTACCTCCCTCCCCGGGACAGGGGGGCTCCGAGCAGTACTTC. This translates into CASSLPPSPGQGGSEQYF. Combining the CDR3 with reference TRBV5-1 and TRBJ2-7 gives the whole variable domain KAGVTQTPRYLIKTRGQQVTLSCSPISGHRSVSWYQQTPGQGLQFLFEYFSETQRNKGNFPGRFSGRQFSNSRSEMNVSTLELGDSALYLCASSLPPSPGQGGSEQYFGPGTRLTVT.

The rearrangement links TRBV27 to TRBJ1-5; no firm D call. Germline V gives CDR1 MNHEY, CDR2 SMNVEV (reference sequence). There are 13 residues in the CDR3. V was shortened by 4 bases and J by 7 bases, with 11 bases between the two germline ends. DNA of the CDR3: TGTGCCAGCAGTTGGGGTCGGGAGCAGCCCCAGCATTTT. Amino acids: CASSWGREQPQHF.

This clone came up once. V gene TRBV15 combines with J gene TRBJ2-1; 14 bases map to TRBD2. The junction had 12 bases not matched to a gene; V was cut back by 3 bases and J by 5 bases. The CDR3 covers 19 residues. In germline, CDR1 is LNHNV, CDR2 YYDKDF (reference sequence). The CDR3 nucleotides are TGTGCCACCAGCAGTAAAGGGACTAGCGGGGGCGGCGTCGACAATGAGCAGTTCTTC. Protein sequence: CATSSKGTSGGGVDNEQFF.

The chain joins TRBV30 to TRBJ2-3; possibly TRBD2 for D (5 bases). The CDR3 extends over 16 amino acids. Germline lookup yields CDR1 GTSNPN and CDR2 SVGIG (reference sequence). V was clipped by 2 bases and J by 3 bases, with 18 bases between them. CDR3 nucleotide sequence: TGTGCCTGGAGTATCCTCGGGAATGGGGAGACAGATACGCAGTATTTT. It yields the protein CAWSILGNGETDTQYF.

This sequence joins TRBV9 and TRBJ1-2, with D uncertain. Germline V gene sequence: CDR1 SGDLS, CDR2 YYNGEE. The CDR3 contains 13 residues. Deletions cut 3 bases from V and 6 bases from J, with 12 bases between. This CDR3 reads CASSATEIDGYTF. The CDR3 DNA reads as TGTGCCAGCAGCGCAACAGAAATTGATGGCTACACCTTC.

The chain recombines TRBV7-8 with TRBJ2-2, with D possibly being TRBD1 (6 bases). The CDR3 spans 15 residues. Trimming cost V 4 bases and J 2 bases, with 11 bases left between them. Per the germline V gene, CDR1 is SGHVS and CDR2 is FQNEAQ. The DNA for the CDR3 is TGTGCCAGCAGCTCCCCGGGACAAAACACCGGGGAGCTGTTTTTT. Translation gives CASSSPGQNTGELFF.

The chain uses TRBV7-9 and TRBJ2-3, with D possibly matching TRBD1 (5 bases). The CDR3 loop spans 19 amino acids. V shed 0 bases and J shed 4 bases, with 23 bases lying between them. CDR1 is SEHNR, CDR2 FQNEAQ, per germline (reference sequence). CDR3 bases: TGTGCCAGCAGCTTAGCACCTCGGGTGGACATGTTAGGGGCAGATACGCAGTATTTT. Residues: CASSLAPRVDMLGADTQYF.

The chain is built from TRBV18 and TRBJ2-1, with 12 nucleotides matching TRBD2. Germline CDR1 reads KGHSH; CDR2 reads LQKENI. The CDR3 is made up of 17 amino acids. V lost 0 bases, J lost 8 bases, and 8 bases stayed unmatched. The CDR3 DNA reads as TGTGCCAGCTCACCACCTAGGCCTAGCGGGGGGGCCTATGAGCAGTTCTTC. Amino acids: CASSPPRPSGGAYEQFF.

CDR3 in amino acids: CASGLFNEGEAQHF. The CDR3 region has the DNA TGTGCTAGTGGTTTGTTTAATGAGGGTGAGGCCCAGCATTTT. The chain links TRBV12-5 to TRBJ1-5; no definite D call. This CDR3 contains 14 residues. Germline lookup yields CDR1 LGHNT and CDR2 FRNRAP. The V gene lost 2 bases and the J gene lost 11 bases, with 16 bases spanning the gap.

CDR3 protein: CASSLILAGDNEQFF. The CDR3, as DNA: TGTGCCAGCAGCTTGATACTAGCGGGGGACAATGAGCAGTTCTTC. This sequence joins TRBV5-6 and TRBJ2-1, with 11 bases matching TRBD2. This CDR3 has 15 amino acids. V lost 1 base and J lost 5; bases outside the gene matches: 2. In germline, CDR1 is SGHDT, CDR2 YYEEEE.

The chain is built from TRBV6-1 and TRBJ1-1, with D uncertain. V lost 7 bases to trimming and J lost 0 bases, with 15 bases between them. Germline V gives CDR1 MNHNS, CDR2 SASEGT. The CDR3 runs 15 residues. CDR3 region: CASISRGALNTEAFF. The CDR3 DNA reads TGTGCCAGCATCTCCCGGGGAGCTTTGAACACTGAAGCTTTCTTT.

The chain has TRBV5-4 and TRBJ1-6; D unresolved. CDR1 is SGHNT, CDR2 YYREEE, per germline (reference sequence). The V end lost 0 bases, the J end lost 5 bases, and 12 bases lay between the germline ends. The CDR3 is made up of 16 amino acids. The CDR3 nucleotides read TGTGCCAGCAGCTTGGGTCATCAGGCCAATAATTCACCCCTCCACTTT. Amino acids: CASSLGHQANNSPLHF.

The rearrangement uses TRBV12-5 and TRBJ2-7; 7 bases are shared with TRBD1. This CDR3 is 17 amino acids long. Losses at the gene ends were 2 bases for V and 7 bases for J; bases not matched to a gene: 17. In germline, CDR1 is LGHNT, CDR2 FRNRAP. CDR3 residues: CASGLTPGDSTSGEQYF. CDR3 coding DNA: TGTGCTAGTGGTTTGACGCCTGGGGACAGTACCTCGGGGGAGCAGTACTTC.

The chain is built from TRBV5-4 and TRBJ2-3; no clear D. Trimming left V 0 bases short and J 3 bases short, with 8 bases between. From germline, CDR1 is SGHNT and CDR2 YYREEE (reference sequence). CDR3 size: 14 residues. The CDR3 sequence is CASSLGGYTDTQYF. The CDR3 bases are TGTGCCAGCAGCTTGGGAGGCTATACAGATACGCAGTATTTT.

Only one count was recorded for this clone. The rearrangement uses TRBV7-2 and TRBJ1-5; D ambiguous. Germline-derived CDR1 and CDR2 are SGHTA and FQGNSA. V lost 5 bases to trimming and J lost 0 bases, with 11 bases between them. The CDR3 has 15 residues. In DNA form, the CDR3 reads TGTGCCAGCAGCCCAGCGAGGGATAGCAATCAGCCCCAGCATTTT. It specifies CASSPARDSNQPQHF.

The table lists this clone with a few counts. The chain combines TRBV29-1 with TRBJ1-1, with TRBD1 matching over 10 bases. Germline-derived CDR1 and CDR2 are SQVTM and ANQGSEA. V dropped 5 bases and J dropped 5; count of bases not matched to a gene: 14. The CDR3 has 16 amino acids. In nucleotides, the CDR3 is TGCAGCGTTCCGGAGACAGGGGGCCGTTGGAAGACTGAAGCTTTCTTT. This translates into CSVPETGGRWKTEAFF.

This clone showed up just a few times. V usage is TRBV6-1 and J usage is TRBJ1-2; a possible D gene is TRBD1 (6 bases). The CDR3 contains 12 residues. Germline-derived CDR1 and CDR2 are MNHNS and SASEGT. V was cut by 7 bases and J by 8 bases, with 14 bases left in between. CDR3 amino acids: CASIQGLGGYTF. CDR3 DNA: TGTGCCAGCATTCAGGGGTTAGGGGGCTACACCTTC.